These 27 T cell receptor beta chains originate from one sample sequenced in a study of control samples from healthy donors and cancer patients. The assay was immunoSEQ multiplex PCR, and TCRdb's table has in-frame clones only and misses some. The repertoire holds approximately 150,000 clones, with about 90% as singletons. Sequenced material: blood. Receptors originate from a woman aged 30 to 39 in good health.

Here the CDR3 DNA reads TGTGCCAGCAGCCCCCTGGGGGTGACAAACACCATATATTTT. Its protein product is CASSPLGVTNTIYF. The rearrangement joins TRBV7-2 to TRBJ1-3; TRBD1 might be the D (5 bases). The CDR3 is made up of 14 amino acids. The V gene's germline CDR1 is SGHTA and CDR2 FQGNSA. Between the trimmed V and J ends, which lost 5 bases and 6 bases, there was a span of 14 bases.

In this sample, this clone turned up a few times. The V gene is TRBV4-1, the J gene TRBJ1-5; 9 bases map to TRBD1. This CDR3 spans 15 amino acids. CDR1 and CDR2 (germline): MGHRA, YSYEKL. V trimming: 1 base; J trimming: 4 bases; junction bases outside the gene matches: 2. The CDR3 nucleotides read TGCGCCAGCAGCCAAGCCGGGACAGGGAATCAGCCCCAGCATTTT. Residues: CASSQAGTGNQPQHF.

In this sample, this clone turned up a few times. V and J are TRBV10-2 and TRBJ1-2, with no clear D. Trimming removed 0 bases at V and 1 base at J, with 9 bases between. Germline CDR1 and CDR2: WSHSY and SAAADI. The CDR3 loop spans 15 amino acids. The CDR3 DNA is TGCGCCAGCAGTGAGTCGATCGGGGATAACTATGGCTACACCTTC. This translates into CASSESIGDNYGYTF.

This chain uses TRBV5-1 with TRBJ2-1; a possible D gene is TRBD1 (5 bases). The CDR3 is 11 residues long. Germline V gene sequence: CDR1 SGHRS, CDR2 YFSETQ. Trimming removed 10 bases at V and 6 bases at J, with 11 bases between. The CDR3 protein is CAWGWANEQFF. CDR3 DNA sequence: TGCGCCTGGGGCTGGGCCAATGAGCAGTTCTTC.

This clone came up a few times. The chain carries TRBV7-3 and TRBJ1-1; D uncertain. The CDR3 runs 15 residues. V shed 0 bases and J shed 1 base, with 9 bases lying between them. From germline, CDR1 is SGHTA and CDR2 FQGTGA. Here the CDR3 DNA reads TGTGCCAGCAGCTTAACGTGGGGTAGGAACACTGAAGCTTTCTTT. Amino acids: CASSLTWGRNTEAFF.

The V call is TRBV19, the J call TRBJ2-3; 8 nucleotides align to TRBD1. V trimming: 5 bases; J trimming: 0 bases; junction bases outside the gene matches: 7. The CDR3 runs 16 residues. CDR1 and CDR2 from the germline V gene are LNHDA and SQIVND (reference sequence). CDR3 DNA sequence: TGTGCCAGTAGTGCCGTTGACAGGGGTAGCACAGATACGCAGTATTTT. This encodes CASSAVDRGSTDTQYF.

The chain combines TRBV9 with TRBJ1-1; maybe TRBD1 (5 bases). The germline V and J ends were trimmed by 3 bases and 1 base, with 13 bases remaining between them. In germline, CDR1 is SGDLS, CDR2 YYNGEE. This CDR3 contains 15 residues. The CDR3 nucleotides are TGTGCCAGCAGCGCGGGGCATGTTACGAACACTGAAGCTTTCTTT. Translating it yields CASSAGHVTNTEAFF.

The chain has TRBV25-1 and TRBJ1-1; possibly TRBD1 for D (5 bases). V was pared by 4 bases and J by 3 bases, with 18 bases between. The germline CDR1 and CDR2 sequences are MGHDK and SYGVNS. This CDR3 has 16 residues. The CDR3 sequence: CASSVPWQVGDTEAFF. In nucleotides, the CDR3 is TGTGCCAGCAGTGTGCCCTGGCAGGTAGGGGACACTGAAGCTTTCTTT.

This sequence joins TRBV13 and TRBJ1-4, with D hard to call. This CDR3 is 13 amino acids long. V was clipped by 4 bases and J by 8 bases, with 11 bases between them. Germline V gene data show CDR1 as PRHDT and CDR2 as FYEKMQ (reference sequence). The CDR3 is CASSSSSNEKLFF. As DNA, the CDR3 is TGTGCCAGCAGCTCTTCAAGTAACGAAAAACTGTTTTTT.

The CDR3 protein is CASSLSRTSGNTIYF. The CDR3 nucleotides are TGTGCCAGCAGTTTATCACGGACTTCTGGAAACACCATATATTTT. This chain joins TRBV27 and TRBJ1-3; D is undetermined. V lost 0 bases and J 1 base, leaving 7 bases between the germline ends. Germline CDR1 and CDR2: MNHEY and SMNVEV (reference sequence). The CDR3 totals 15 residues.

The chain couples TRBV5-1 to TRBJ2-2; 8 positions agree with TRBD2. Losses at the gene ends were 0 bases for V and 10 bases for J; bases not matched to a gene: 17. The V gene's germline CDR1 is SGHRS and CDR2 YFSETQ. The CDR3 length is 18 residues. Here the CDR3 DNA reads TGCGCCAGCAGCTTGGGGTTGGTCAGCCGTAGCGGGACGGAGGAGCTGTTTTTT. It translates to CASSLGLVSRSGTEELFF.

The DNA of the CDR3 is TGCGCCAGCAGCTTGACACCCCAGGGCTACGAGCAGTACTTC. It codes for CASSLTPQGYEQYF. V and J are TRBV5-1 and TRBJ2-7, with D tentatively TRBD1 (5 bases). This CDR3 region has 14 residues. The V end lost 1 base, the J end lost 3 bases, and 11 bases lay between the germline ends. Looked up from germline, CDR1 is SGHRS and CDR2 is YFSETQ.

This chain connects TRBV28 to TRBJ1-2; TRBD1 matches 7 bases. The CDR3 runs to 13 residues. From germline, CDR1 is MDHEN and CDR2 SYDVKM. With 2 bases clipped from V and 4 bases from J, the junction kept 1 base outside the gene matches. This chain's CDR3 is CASSLGTAYGYTF. CDR3 DNA: TGTGCCAGCAGTTTAGGGACAGCCTATGGCTACACCTTC.

The J gene is TRBJ2-6, the V gene TRBV7-2; no reliable D call. The CDR3 is made up of 14 amino acids. Trimming took 5 bases from V and 0 from J, leaving 5 bases between them. Germline V lookup: CDR1 SGHTA, CDR2 FQGNSA. CDR3: CASSVDSGANVLTF. The CDR3 nucleotides are TGTGCCAGCAGCGTAGACTCTGGGGCCAACGTCCTGACTTTC.

The chain links TRBV7-9 to TRBJ2-7, with D tentatively TRBD1 (5 bases). This CDR3 region has 15 residues. CDR1 SEHNR and CDR2 FQNEAQ come from the germline V gene (reference sequence). V was trimmed by 3 bases and J by 3 bases, leaving 15 bases between them. CDR3 coding DNA: TGTGCCAGCAGCTTTCACGACAGTACCCTCTACGAGCAGTACTTC. Protein product: CASSFHDSTLYEQYF.

This clone was seen just once. The chain carries TRBV6-1 and TRBJ1-2; D remains ambiguous. Germline V gene lookup returns CDR1 MNHNS and CDR2 SASEGT. V gave up 1 base and J gave up 3 bases, with 9 bases separating them. The CDR3 spans 14 residues. The CDR3 reads CASSEGYGYYGYTF. In DNA, the CDR3 is TGTGCCAGCAGTGAAGGGTATGGTTACTATGGCTACACCTTC.

This chain connects TRBV7-9 to TRBJ2-7; the match to TRBD2 covers 7 bases. The V segment lost 5 bases and the J segment 3 bases; nucleotides outside the gene matches: 1. Germline V CDR1 and CDR2: SEHNR, FQNEAQ (reference sequence). CDR3 size: 12 residues. In nucleotides, the CDR3 is TGTGCCAGCAGCGGACTAGGCTACGAGCAGTACTTC. Amino acids: CASSGLGYEQYF.

The chain is built from TRBV4-1 and TRBJ2-1; no definite D call. Germline CDR1 MGHRA, CDR2 YSYEKL. This CDR3 is built from 15 residues. Trimming removed 4 bases from V and 2 bases from J, with 12 bases in between. CDR3 sequence (DNA): TGCGCCAGCAGCCGTAGCCAGACCACCTACAATGAGCAGTTCTTC. This sequence encodes CASSRSQTTYNEQFF.

The J gene is TRBJ2-3, the V gene TRBV7-9, with TRBD2 as a possible D gene (6 bases). The CDR3 totals 17 residues. Trimming left V 4 bases short and J 0 bases short, with 17 bases between. The germline CDR1 and CDR2 sequences are SEHNR and FQNEAQ (reference sequence). The CDR3 loop is CASSSRLPGSSTDTQYF. CDR3 DNA: TGTGCCAGCAGCTCCCGTCTGCCCGGGAGTAGCACAGATACGCAGTATTTT.

This chain joins TRBV4-3 and TRBJ1-2; TRBD1 might be the D (5 bases). With 4 bases removed from V and 0 bases from J, the gap between germline ends came to 9 bases. The CDR3 contains 14 residues. Per germline, CDR1 LGHNA and CDR2 YSLEER. DNA for the CDR3: TGCGCCAGCAGCCCCGGGGCTGCTAACTATGGCTACACCTTC. The encoded protein is CASSPGAANYGYTF.

The chain employs TRBV5-1 and TRBJ2-5; 7 bases are shared with TRBD2. V trimming: 2 bases; J trimming: 5 bases; junction bases outside the gene matches: 9. Germline V lookup: CDR1 SGHRS, CDR2 YFSETQ. This CDR3 region has 15 residues. In DNA, the CDR3 is TGCGCCAGCAGCTTAACGGGACTAAAAGGCGAGACCCAGTACTTC. It yields the protein CASSLTGLKGETQYF. The whole variable domain, filled in from reference TRBV5-1 and TRBJ2-5, reads KAGVTQTPRYLIKTRGQQVTLSCSPISGHRSVSWYQQTPGQGLQFLFEYFSETQRNKGNFPGRFSGRQFSNSRSEMNVSTLELGDSALYLCASSLTGLKGETQYFGPGTRLLVL.

The chain employs TRBV6-6 and TRBJ1-5, with a possible D match to TRBD1 (6 bases). This CDR3 region has 15 residues. V was clipped by 7 bases and J by 2 bases, with 15 bases between them. CDR1 is MNHNY and CDR2 is SVGAGI in the germline V gene (reference sequence). The CDR3 DNA follows: TGTGCCAGCATGGCAGGGGCGCGTGGCAATCAGCCCCAGCATTTT. Its translation is CASMAGARGNQPQHF.

CDR3 loop: CASSLQGGQGNEQYF. CDR3 DNA: TGTGCCAGCAGCCTACAAGGGGGGCAGGGCAACGAGCAGTACTTC. This chain uses TRBV14 with TRBJ2-7; tentatively, D is TRBD1 or TRBD2 (6 bases each). V lost 4 bases and J 5 bases, leaving 18 bases between the germline ends. The CDR3 is 15 residues long. Germline loops: CDR1 SGHDN, CDR2 FVKESK. Using reference TRBV14 and TRBJ2-7 for the parts outside the CDR3, the full variable domain is EAGVTQFPSHSVIEKGQTVTLRCDPISGHDNLYWYRRVMGKEIKFLLHFVKESKQDESGMPNNRFLAERTGGTYSTLKVQPAELEDSGVYFCASSLQGGQGNEQYFGPGTRLTVT.

J is TRBJ2-5 and V is TRBV30, with 7 nucleotides matching TRBD1. Looked up from germline, CDR1 is GTSNPN and CDR2 is SVGIG (reference sequence). V lost 0 bases, J lost 5 bases, and 6 bases stayed unmatched. There are 14 residues in the CDR3. The CDR3 is CAWSVVGGGETQYF. CDR3 sequence (DNA): TGTGCCTGGAGTGTGGTAGGGGGCGGTGAGACCCAGTACTTC.

The chain combines TRBV30 with TRBJ1-4; 10 bases map to TRBD1. Germline V gene sequence: CDR1 GTSNPN, CDR2 SVGIG (reference sequence). J was trimmed by 2 bases and V by 3 bases; bases with no gene match: 12. There are 18 residues in the CDR3. CDR3 DNA: TGTGCCTGGAGGGGCTCCGGGACAGGGGTGAGCACTAATGAAAAACTGTTTTTT. Translating gives CAWRGSGTGVSTNEKLFF.

This chain uses TRBV6-2 or TRBV6-3 with TRBJ1-3, with a possible D match to TRBD1 (5 bases). Germline CDR1 reads MNHEY; CDR2 reads SVGEGT. The CDR3 has 14 residues. The V and J ends lost 5 bases and 2 bases respectively, with 10 bases between them. CDR3 bases: TGTGCCAGCAGTCCAGGGTTCACTGGAAACACCATATATTTT. Residues: CASSPGFTGNTIYF.

The rearrangement joins TRBV21-1 to TRBJ2-7; the D call in the table, TRBD1, was not verified against the DNA. TRBV21-1 is a documented pseudogene. CDR3 length equals 15 residues. The DNA for the CDR3 is TGTGCCAGCAGTTACACCGGGACAGAAGCGTACGAGCAGTACTTC. It is translated as CASSYTGTEAYEQYF.